This passage covers 23 T cell receptor beta chains from one sample sequenced in a study of shared clonotypes between healthy human individuals. Some clones are missing from TCRdb's copy, which holds only in-frame ones; the method was immunoSEQ multiplex PCR. Of millions of clones detected, 90% to 95% appear once; the ten largest clones hold roughly 0.15%. The sequenced material came from naive CD4+ T cells sorted from blood. Subset noted: CD45RA+ positively selected. These receptors originate from a man aged 18 to 30 in good health.

This sequence joins TRBV28 and TRBJ1-2; 7 nucleotides match TRBD1. This CDR3 is built from 15 residues. Per the germline V gene, CDR1 is MDHEN and CDR2 is SYDVKM. J lost 2 bases, V lost 6 bases, and 9 bases had no gene match. The CDR3 DNA sequence: TGTGCCAGCAGGACCCCGGGACAGATGAACTATGGCTACACCTTC. Translation gives CASRTPGQMNYGYTF.

This clone appeared a single time. This chain links TRBV5-1 with TRBJ2-3; 7 positions agree with TRBD2. The germline V gene encodes CDR1 SGHRS and CDR2 YFSETQ. The CDR3 is made up of 16 amino acids. With V trimmed by 0 bases and J by 2 bases, 6 bases remained unmatched. The CDR3 DNA follows: TGCGCCAGCAGCTTGGCGGCGGGGGAGGTCACAGATACGCAGTATTTT. Translation gives CASSLAAGEVTDTQYF.

This clone was observed once. The chain joins TRBV11-2 to TRBJ2-7; 11 bases are shared with TRBD2. This CDR3 contains 14 residues. Germline V gives CDR1 SGHAT, CDR2 FQNNGV. The V segment lost 5 bases and the J segment 2 bases; nucleotides outside the gene matches: 2. The CDR3 region has the DNA TGTGCCAGCAGCATTAGCGGGGGGGCCTACGAGCAGTACTTC. Its protein product is CASSISGGAYEQYF.

The CDR3 nucleotides read TGCGCCAGCCACAGGGGCTATCAAGAGACCCAGTACTTC. It translates to CASHRGYQETQYF. The chain joins TRBV5-1 to TRBJ2-5; 7 positions match TRBD1. The junction had 5 bases not matched to a gene; V was cut back by 7 bases and J by 2 bases. The CDR3 is 13 amino acids. Germline CDR1 reads SGHRS; CDR2 reads YFSETQ.

This rearrangement joins TRBV10-3 to TRBJ2-5, with unresolved D. The J call is doubtful: the DNA matches TRBJ2-7 better. This CDR3 comprises 14 residues. Per the germline V gene, CDR1 is ENHRY and CDR2 is SYGVKD. The CDR3 bases are TGTGCCATCAGTGAGTCGGGGAATGCCTACGAGCAGTACTTC. Translated: CAISESGNAYEQYF.

The rearrangement links TRBV28 to TRBJ2-6; the D is unclear. Germline CDR1 MDHEN, CDR2 SYDVKM. CDR3 length: 14 amino acids. V was pared by 5 bases and J by 0 bases, with 5 bases between. CDR3 loop: CASSPYSGANVLTF. Written as DNA, the CDR3 is TGTGCCAGCAGTCCATACTCTGGGGCCAACGTCCTGACTTTC.

J is TRBJ2-1 and V is TRBV19; 14 bases are a match to TRBD2. The ends lost 4 bases at V and 7 bases at J; junction bases unmatched: 3. The germline gives CDR1 LNHDA, CDR2 SQIVND (reference sequence). The CDR3 runs 15 residues. CDR3 nucleotides: TGTGCCAGTAGTACGACTAGCGGGAGGGCGAATGAGCAGTTCTTC. Translation: CASSTTSGRANEQFF.

V and J are TRBV30 and TRBJ2-2, with 9 bases identical to TRBD2. Germline CDR1 GTSNPN, CDR2 SVGIG (reference sequence). The CDR3 length is 14 residues. V was pared by 3 bases and J by 7 bases, with 6 bases of the junction left unmatched. The CDR3, as DNA: TGTGCCTGGAGACATAGCGGGAGACGCGGGGAGCTGTTTTTT. It specifies CAWRHSGRRGELFF. Using reference TRBV30 and TRBJ2-2 for the parts outside the CDR3, the full variable domain is SQTIHQWPATLVQPVGSPLSLECTVEGTSNPNLYWYRQAAGRGLQLLFYSVGIGQISSEVPQNLSASRPQDRQFILSSKKLLLSDSGFYLCAWRHSGRRGELFFGEGSRLTVL.

J is TRBJ1-5 and V is TRBV5-6; a weak D match, TRBD1 (6 bases). Germline CDR1 is SGHDT and CDR2 is YYEEEE. The V end was cut by 3 bases, the J end by 7 bases, with 17 bases between. This CDR3 has 15 amino acids. CDR3 sequence: CASSWGGGPVQPQHF. For the CDR3, the DNA is TGTGCCAGCAGCTGGGGCGGGGGGCCAGTACAGCCCCAGCATTTT.

The chain combines TRBV6-5 with TRBJ2-4, with 9 nucleotides matching TRBD2. This CDR3 is 16 amino acids long. The trim removed 0 bases at V and 3 bases at J, leaving 3 bases unmatched. Germline CDR1 and CDR2: MNHEY and SVGAGI. CDR3 DNA: TGTGCCAGCAGTTACTCGCGGGGGGGGAGCAAAAACATTCAGTACTTC. This translates into CASSYSRGGSKNIQYF.

CDR3 sequence: CASSRPSGGAQYF. As DNA, the CDR3 is TGTGCCAGCAGCCGACCCTCCGGGGGGGCCCAGTACTTC. J is TRBJ2-5 and V is TRBV27; 8 bases are shared with TRBD2. Per germline, CDR1 MNHEY and CDR2 SMNVEV (reference sequence). Germline trimming cut 6 bases from V and 9 bases from J; bases unmatched to any gene: 9. This CDR3 is built from 13 residues.

The chain uses TRBV5-4 and TRBJ2-2, with 8 positions matching TRBD2. Trimming at V came to 0 bases and at J to 3 bases, leaving 1 base not matched to a gene. Germline V gene lookup returns CDR1 SGHNT and CDR2 YYREEE (reference sequence). The CDR3 has 15 amino acids. The CDR3 loop is CASSLVLADTGELFF. The CDR3 DNA reads TGTGCCAGCAGCTTGGTACTAGCGGACACCGGGGAGCTGTTTTTT.

This clone was found once. The chain recombines TRBV6-1 with TRBJ1-1, with 9 positions matching TRBD1. The CDR3 is made up of 17 amino acids. J was trimmed by 5 bases and V by 4 bases; bases with no gene match: 14. Germline V gives CDR1 MNHNS, CDR2 SASEGT. The CDR3 coding sequence is TGTGCCAGCAGTGCTCCGGACAGGGGCTTACTCGGGACTGAAGCTTTCTTT. Translating gives CASSAPDRGLLGTEAFF.

The rearrangement uses TRBV5-4 and TRBJ2-1, with 7 bases matching TRBD2. Trimming cost V 4 bases and J 4 bases; bases outside gene matches: 8. CDR1 and CDR2 from the germline V gene are SGHNT and YYREEE (reference sequence). This CDR3 is 15 amino acids long. CDR3 bases: TGTGCCAGCAGCGTAGGGACTACCATATACAATGAGCAGTTCTTC. Translation gives CASSVGTTIYNEQFF.

The chain uses TRBV27 and TRBJ2-7, with D unclear. Germline lookup yields CDR1 MNHEY and CDR2 SMNVEV (reference sequence). V was cut by 6 bases and J by 2 bases, with 17 bases left in between. The CDR3 runs 15 residues. CDR3: CASSGFSRPPYEQYF. In DNA, the CDR3 is TGTGCCAGCAGCGGCTTCTCAAGGCCCCCCTACGAGCAGTACTTC.

The rearrangement links TRBV19 to TRBJ1-3; possibly TRBD1 for D (6 bases). Germline V CDR1 and CDR2: LNHDA, SQIVND (reference sequence). The CDR3 loop spans 15 amino acids. V was clipped by 8 bases and J by 4 bases, with 18 bases between them. CDR3 in DNA: TGTGCCAGTGTGGGGGGCAGAAACGACGGAAACACCATATATTTT. It is translated as CASVGGRNDGNTIYF.

The chain couples TRBV6-4 to TRBJ1-2; 7 bases agree with TRBD1. The length of the CDR3 is 16 residues. The V and J ends lost 2 bases and 0 bases, in that order; junction bases with no gene match: 6. Per the germline V gene, CDR1 is MRHNA and CDR2 is SNTAGT. CDR3 loop: CASSDRRQGTNYGYTF. The CDR3 DNA sequence: TGTGCCAGCAGTGACCGCCGACAGGGAACTAACTATGGCTACACCTTC.

This chain connects TRBV18 to TRBJ2-2, with D perhaps TRBD1 (6 bases). Germline CDR1 is KGHSH and CDR2 is LQKENI. V gave up 1 base and J gave up 5 bases, with 14 bases separating them. This CDR3 comprises 16 residues. The CDR3 sequence is CASSPRWQGKTGELFF. The CDR3 DNA reads as TGTGCCAGCTCACCACGGTGGCAGGGGAAGACCGGGGAGCTGTTTTTT.

The chain recombines TRBV2 with TRBJ1-3; D gene unclear. Trimming took off 7 bases at V and 0 bases at J, with 7 bases between the two ends. The CDR3 length is 13 residues. CDR1 and CDR2 from the germline V gene are SNHLY and FYNNEI. The CDR3 loop is CASILSSGNTIYF. In DNA form, the CDR3 reads TGTGCCAGCATCCTAAGCTCTGGAAACACCATATATTTT.

The V gene is TRBV6-1, the J gene TRBJ2-1; 7 bases fit TRBD2. J was trimmed by 4 bases and V by 2 bases; bases with no gene match: 5. Germline values: CDR1 MNHNS, CDR2 SASEGT. The CDR3 runs to 15 residues. Here the CDR3 reads CASSELAGVYNEQFF. The CDR3 region has the DNA TGTGCCAGCAGTGAACTGGCGGGAGTATACAATGAGCAGTTCTTC.

In this sample, this clone turned up once. The chain carries TRBV11-2 and TRBJ1-4; 7 bases match TRBD1. The junction had 11 bases not matched to a gene; V was cut back by 5 bases and J by 8 bases. Germline V lookup: CDR1 SGHAT, CDR2 FQNNGV. The CDR3 contains 15 residues. CDR3 amino acids: CASSADRETEEKLFF. The CDR3 bases are TGTGCCAGCAGCGCCGACAGGGAAACCGAGGAAAAACTGTTTTTT.

This sequence joins TRBV18 and TRBJ2-3; tentatively, D is TRBD1 or TRBD2 (5 bases each). The V end lost 1 base, the J end lost 3 bases, and 14 bases lay between the germline ends. CDR1 and CDR2 (germline): KGHSH, LQKENI. CDR3 size: 16 residues. The CDR3 spells CASSPRQTGGTDTQYF. The CDR3 bases are TGTGCCAGCTCACCACGACAAACAGGCGGGACAGATACGCAGTATTTT.

V and J are TRBV6-5 and TRBJ2-5; TRBD2 is a possible D gene (7 bases). V lost 2 bases and J 4 bases, leaving 17 bases between the germline ends. The CDR3 spans 16 residues. CDR1 is MNHEY and CDR2 is SVGAGI in the germline V gene. The CDR3 DNA reads TGTGCCAGCAGTTACGGCGGGGGCAGGTATGGAGAGACCCAGTACTTC. Amino acids: CASSYGGGRYGETQYF.